This TCR beta chain was sequenced for a study of blood T cell repertoires in COVID-19. Libraries were prepared by immunoSEQ multiplex PCR; TCRdb keeps only in-frame clonotypes and omits some of them. This sample has around 260,000 clones, with around 86% found just once. This CDR3 contains 13 residues. V lost 8 bases and J lost 6; bases outside the gene matches: 5. CDR1 and CDR2 (germline): MNHEY, SMNVEV (reference sequence). The rearrangement joins TRBV27 to TRBJ1-5; 9 bases align to TRBD1. The specimen was peripheral blood. The TCR sequence derives from a human donor in a cohort sampled during active COVID-19. The CDR3 nucleotides are TGTGCCAGCCGAACAGGGGGCAGTCAGCCCCAGCATTTT. Protein sequence: CASRTGGSQPQHF.